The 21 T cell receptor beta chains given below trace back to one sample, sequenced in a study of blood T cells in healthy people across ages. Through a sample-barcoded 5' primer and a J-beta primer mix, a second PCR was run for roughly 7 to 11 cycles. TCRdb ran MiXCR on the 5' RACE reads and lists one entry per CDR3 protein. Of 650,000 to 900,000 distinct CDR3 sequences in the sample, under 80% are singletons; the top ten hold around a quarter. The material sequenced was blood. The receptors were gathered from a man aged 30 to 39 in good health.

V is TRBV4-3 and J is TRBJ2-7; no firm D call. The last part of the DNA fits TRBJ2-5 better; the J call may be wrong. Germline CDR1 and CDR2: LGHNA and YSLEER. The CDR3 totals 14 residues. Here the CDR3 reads CASSQEVRRGTQYF. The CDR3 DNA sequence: TGCGCCAGCAGCCAAGAGGTTCGACGAGGGACCCAGTACTTC.

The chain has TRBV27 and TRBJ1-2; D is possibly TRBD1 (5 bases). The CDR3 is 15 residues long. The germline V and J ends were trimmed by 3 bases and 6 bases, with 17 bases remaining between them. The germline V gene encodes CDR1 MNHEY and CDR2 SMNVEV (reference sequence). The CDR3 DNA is TGTGCCAGCAGTTTCTGGAACCTTGGGACGGATGGCTACACCTTC. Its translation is CASSFWNLGTDGYTF.

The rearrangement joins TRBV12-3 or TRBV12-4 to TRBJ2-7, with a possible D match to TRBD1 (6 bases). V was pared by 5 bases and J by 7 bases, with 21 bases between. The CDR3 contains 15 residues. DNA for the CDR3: TGTGCCAGCAGTCTTGGCCGAACAGGGTTTTGGGAGCAGTACTTC. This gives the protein CASSLGRTGFWEQYF.

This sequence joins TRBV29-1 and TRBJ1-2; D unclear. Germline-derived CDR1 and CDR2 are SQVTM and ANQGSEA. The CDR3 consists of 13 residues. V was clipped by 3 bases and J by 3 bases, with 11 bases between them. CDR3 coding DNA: TGCAGCGTTGACTTTGGGATCCACTATGGCTACACCTTC. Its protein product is CSVDFGIHYGYTF.

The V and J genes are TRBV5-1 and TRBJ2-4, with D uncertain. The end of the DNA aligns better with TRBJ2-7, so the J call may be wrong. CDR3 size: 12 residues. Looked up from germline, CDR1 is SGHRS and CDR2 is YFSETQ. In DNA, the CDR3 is TGCGCCAGCAGCTTGGACCGTCTCGAGCAGTACTTC. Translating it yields CASSLDRLEQYF.

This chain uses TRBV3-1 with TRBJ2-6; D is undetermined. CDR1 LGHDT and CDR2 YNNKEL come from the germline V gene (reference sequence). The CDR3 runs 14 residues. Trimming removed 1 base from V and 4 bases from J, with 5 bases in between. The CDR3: CASSQAGGANVLTF. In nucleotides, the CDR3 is TGTGCCAGCAGCCAAGCAGGAGGGGCCAACGTCCTGACTTTC.

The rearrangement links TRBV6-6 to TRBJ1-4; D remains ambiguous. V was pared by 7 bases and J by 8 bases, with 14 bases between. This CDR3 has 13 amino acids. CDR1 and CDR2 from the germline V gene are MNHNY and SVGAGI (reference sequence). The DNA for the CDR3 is TGTGCCAGCAATACCGACGCGACCGAAAAACTGTTTTTT. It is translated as CASNTDATEKLFF.

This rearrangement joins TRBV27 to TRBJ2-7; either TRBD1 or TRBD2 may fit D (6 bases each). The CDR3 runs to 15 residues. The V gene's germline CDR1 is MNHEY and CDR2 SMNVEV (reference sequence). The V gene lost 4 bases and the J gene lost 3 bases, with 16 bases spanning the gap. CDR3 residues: CASSSGRTAGYEQYF. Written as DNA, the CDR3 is TGTGCCAGCAGTTCAGGCAGGACAGCGGGCTACGAGCAGTACTTC.

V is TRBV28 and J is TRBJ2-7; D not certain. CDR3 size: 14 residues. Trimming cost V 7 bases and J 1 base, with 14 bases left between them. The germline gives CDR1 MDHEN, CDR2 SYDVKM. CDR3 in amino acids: CASKETRMSYEQYF. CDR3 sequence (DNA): TGTGCCAGCAAAGAAACCCGGATGTCCTACGAGCAGTACTTC.

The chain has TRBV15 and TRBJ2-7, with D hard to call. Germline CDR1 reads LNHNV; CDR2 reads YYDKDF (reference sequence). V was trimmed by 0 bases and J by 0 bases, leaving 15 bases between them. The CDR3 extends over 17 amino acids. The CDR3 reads CATSRDVLRLSSYEQYF. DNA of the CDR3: TGTGCCACCAGCAGAGATGTCCTCCGCCTTAGCTCCTACGAGCAGTACTTC.

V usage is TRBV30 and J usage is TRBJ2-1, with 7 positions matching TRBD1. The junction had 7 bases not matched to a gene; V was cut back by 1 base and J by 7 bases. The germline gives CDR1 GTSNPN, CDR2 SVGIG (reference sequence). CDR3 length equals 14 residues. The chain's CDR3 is CAWSAGQVGNEQFF. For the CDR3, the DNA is TGTGCCTGGAGTGCAGGACAGGTGGGGAATGAGCAGTTCTTC.

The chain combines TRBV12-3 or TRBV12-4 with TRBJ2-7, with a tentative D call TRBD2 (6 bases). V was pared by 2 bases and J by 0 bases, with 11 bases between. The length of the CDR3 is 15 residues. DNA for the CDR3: TGTGCCAGCAGTTTATGGGGACTGAGCTCCTACGAGCAGTACTTC. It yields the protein CASSLWGLSSYEQYF.

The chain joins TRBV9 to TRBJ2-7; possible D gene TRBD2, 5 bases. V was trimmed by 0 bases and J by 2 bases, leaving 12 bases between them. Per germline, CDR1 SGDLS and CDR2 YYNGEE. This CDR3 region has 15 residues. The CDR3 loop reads CASSVGVASTYEQYF. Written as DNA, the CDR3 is TGTGCCAGCAGCGTAGGGGTAGCGAGTACCTACGAGCAGTACTTC.

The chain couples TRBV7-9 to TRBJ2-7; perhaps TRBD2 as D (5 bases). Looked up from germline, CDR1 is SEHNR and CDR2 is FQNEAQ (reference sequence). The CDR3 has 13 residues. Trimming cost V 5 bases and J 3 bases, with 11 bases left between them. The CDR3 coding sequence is TGTGCCAGCAGCCCCAACGGGAACTACGAGCAGTACTTC. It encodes CASSPNGNYEQYF.

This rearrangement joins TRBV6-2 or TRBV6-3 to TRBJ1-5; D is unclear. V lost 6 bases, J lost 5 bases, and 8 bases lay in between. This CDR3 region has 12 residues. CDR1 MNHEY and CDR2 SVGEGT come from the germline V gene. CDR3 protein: CASRDPDQPQHF. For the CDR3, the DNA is TGTGCCAGCAGGGACCCCGATCAGCCCCAGCATTTT.

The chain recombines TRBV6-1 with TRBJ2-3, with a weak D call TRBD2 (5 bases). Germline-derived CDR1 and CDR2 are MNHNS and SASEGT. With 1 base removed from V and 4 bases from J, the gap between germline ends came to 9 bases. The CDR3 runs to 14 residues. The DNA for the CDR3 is TGTGCCAGCAGTGAAGGTGGAGCGGCAGATACGCAGTATTTT. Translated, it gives CASSEGGAADTQYF.

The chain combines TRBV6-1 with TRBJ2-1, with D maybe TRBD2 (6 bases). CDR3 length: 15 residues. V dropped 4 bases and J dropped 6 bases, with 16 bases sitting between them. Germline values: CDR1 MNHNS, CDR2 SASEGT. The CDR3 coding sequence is TGTGCCAGCAGTGTGGTGCGAGCGGGCCCCAATGAGCAGTTCTTC. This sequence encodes CASSVVRAGPNEQFF.

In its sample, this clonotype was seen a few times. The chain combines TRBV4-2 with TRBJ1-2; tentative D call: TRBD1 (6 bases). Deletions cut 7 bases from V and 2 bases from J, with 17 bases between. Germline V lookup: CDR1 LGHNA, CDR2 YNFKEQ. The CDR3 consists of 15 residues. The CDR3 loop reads CASIPSSGGNYGYTF. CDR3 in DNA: TGTGCCAGCATCCCATCGAGCGGGGGCAACTATGGCTACACCTTC.

CDR3 DNA: TGCGCCAGCAGATACTTACCGACAGACAACTATGGCTACACCTTC. Translation gives CASRYLPTDNYGYTF. V and J are TRBV4-1 and TRBJ1-2, with D possibly matching TRBD1 (5 bases). Germline CDR1 is MGHRA and CDR2 is YSYEKL. The germline V and J ends were trimmed by 6 bases and 2 bases, with 16 bases remaining between them. CDR3 length equals 15 residues.

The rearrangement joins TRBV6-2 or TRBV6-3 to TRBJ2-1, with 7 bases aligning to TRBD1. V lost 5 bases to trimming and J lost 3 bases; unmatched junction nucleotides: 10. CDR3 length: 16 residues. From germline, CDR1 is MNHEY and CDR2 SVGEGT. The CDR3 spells CASSTLPGQSYNEQFF. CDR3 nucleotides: TGTGCCAGCAGTACCCTCCCGGGACAGAGCTACAATGAGCAGTTCTTC.

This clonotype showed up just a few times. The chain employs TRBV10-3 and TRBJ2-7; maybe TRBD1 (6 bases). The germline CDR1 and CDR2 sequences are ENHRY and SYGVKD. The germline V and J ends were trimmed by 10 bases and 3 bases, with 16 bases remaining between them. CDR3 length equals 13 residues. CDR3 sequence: CATAGTPVYEQYF. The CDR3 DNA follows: TGTGCCACCGCCGGGACACCTGTCTACGAGCAGTACTTC.